This is a list of T cell receptor beta chains from one sample in a study of blood T cell repertoires in COVID-19. The assay was immunoSEQ multiplex PCR, and TCRdb's table has in-frame clones only and misses some. The table lists about 100,000 clones, approximately 86% of them singletons, with around 5.4% in the top ten. The sequencing input was peripheral blood. These receptors originate from a human donor in a cohort sampled during active COVID-19. Both conserved end residues are part of each CDR3. Each record gives: clone size, J gene, D gene, V gene, CDR3 protein, CDR3 DNA. The D gene is left open where the match is weak. Expanded clones get a size class; other rows say once, few or many, or leave the size out.

clone_size: few; j_call: TRBJ1-1; d_call: -; v_call: TRBV2; cdr3_aa: CASRPLLGYRQDTEAFF; cdr3_nt: TGTGCCAGCAGACCCTTGCTAGGCTATAGACAGGACACTGAAGCTTTCTTT
clone_size: -; j_call: TRBJ2-3; d_call: TRBD1; v_call: TRBV7-9; cdr3_aa: CASSPGQGPDTQYF; cdr3_nt: TGTGCCAGCAGCCCTGGACAGGGTCCAGATACGCAGTATTTT
clone_size: -; j_call: TRBJ1-1; d_call: -; v_call: TRBV5-6; cdr3_aa: CASNTGAEAFF; cdr3_nt: TGTGCCAGCAACACGGGAGCTGAAGCTTTCTTT
clone_size: -; j_call: TRBJ2-5; d_call: TRBD2; v_call: TRBV19; cdr3_aa: CASSIIGRRAASGSRRETQYF; cdr3_nt: TGTGCCAGTAGTATAATCGGTCGTAGGGCGGCTAGCGGATCTCGGCGAGAGACCCAGTACTTC
clone_size: -; j_call: TRBJ1-6; d_call: TRBD1; v_call: TRBV6-2/TRBV6-3; cdr3_aa: CASSNRGVSPLHF; cdr3_nt: TGTGCCAGCAGCAACAGGGGTGTTTCACCCCTCCACTTT
clone_size: -; j_call: TRBJ2-2; d_call: TRBD2; v_call: TRBV9; cdr3_aa: CASSLGTSGSPGELFF; cdr3_nt: TGTGCCAGCAGCTTGGGGACTAGCGGGAGTCCCGGGGAGCTGTTTTTT
clone_size: -; j_call: TRBJ2-1; d_call: TRBD2; v_call: TRBV29-1; cdr3_aa: CSVEWLAGANEQFF; cdr3_nt: TGCAGCGTTGAATGGCTAGCGGGAGCCAATGAGCAGTTCTTC
clone_size: -; j_call: TRBJ2-1; d_call: TRBD1; v_call: TRBV28; cdr3_aa: CASSLRDRVILRSNEQFF; cdr3_nt: TGTGCCAGCAGTCTCCGGGACAGGGTAATTCTCAGGTCCAATGAGCAGTTCTTC
clone_size: -; j_call: TRBJ1-2; d_call: TRBD1; v_call: TRBV7-9; cdr3_aa: CASSPEGWTGPAYGYTF; cdr3_nt: TGTGCCAGCAGCCCCGAAGGTTGGACAGGTCCTGCCTATGGCTACACCTTC
clone_size: medium-sized; j_call: TRBJ2-7; d_call: TRBD2; v_call: TRBV15; cdr3_aa: CATSTTSGDSSYEQYF; cdr3_nt: TGTGCCACCAGCACAACTAGCGGGGACAGCTCCTACGAGCAGTACTTC
clone_size: -; j_call: TRBJ2-7; d_call: -; v_call: TRBV4-1; cdr3_aa: CASSHNRDSPASGEQYF; cdr3_nt: TGCGCCAGCAGCCATAACCGGGACTCCCCGGCCTCAGGCGAGCAGTACTTC
clone_size: -; j_call: TRBJ2-2; d_call: TRBD2; v_call: TRBV19; cdr3_aa: CASSPLAGATGELFF; cdr3_nt: TGTGCCAGTAGCCCACTAGCGGGAGCCACCGGGGAGCTGTTTTTT
clone_size: -; j_call: TRBJ1-2; d_call: -; v_call: TRBV7-9; cdr3_aa: CAAARTEYGYTF; cdr3_nt: TGTGCAGCGGCCCGGACTGAATATGGCTACACCTTC
clone_size: once; j_call: TRBJ1-5; d_call: -; v_call: TRBV19; cdr3_aa: CASRTGREIYSNQPQHF; cdr3_nt: TGTGCCAGTAGAACTGGACGGGAAATATATAGCAATCAGCCCCAGCATTTT
clone_size: -; j_call: TRBJ1-3; d_call: -; v_call: TRBV5-4; cdr3_aa: CASSLAQGSGNTIYF; cdr3_nt: TGTGCCAGCAGCTTGGCACAGGGCTCTGGAAACACCATATATTTT
clone_size: -; j_call: TRBJ2-3; d_call: -; v_call: TRBV18; cdr3_aa: CASSPRDTQYF; cdr3_nt: TGTGCCAGCTCACCGAGAGATACGCAGTATTTT
clone_size: -; j_call: TRBJ2-5; d_call: -; v_call: TRBV27; cdr3_aa: CASRLWGPGAETQYF; cdr3_nt: TGTGCCAGCAGACTGTGGGGTCCAGGGGCCGAGACCCAGTACTTC
clone_size: once; j_call: TRBJ2-1; d_call: -; v_call: TRBV7-9; cdr3_aa: CASSWIANSYNEQFF; cdr3_nt: TGTGCCAGCAGCTGGATAGCCAACTCCTACAATGAGCAGTTCTTC
clone_size: few; j_call: TRBJ2-1; d_call: -; v_call: TRBV27; cdr3_aa: CASNLPGANNEQFF; cdr3_nt: TGTGCCAGCAACTTGCCAGGGGCAAACAATGAGCAGTTCTTC
clone_size: -; j_call: TRBJ2-5; d_call: TRBD2; v_call: TRBV7-8; cdr3_aa: CASNRAGVETQYF; cdr3_nt: TGTGCCAGCAACCGAGCGGGAGTGGAGACCCAGTACTTC
clone_size: -; j_call: TRBJ2-4; d_call: TRBD1; v_call: TRBV28; cdr3_aa: CASREGQVKNIQYF; cdr3_nt: TGTGCCAGCAGGGAAGGACAGGTCAAAAACATTCAGTACTTC
clone_size: -; j_call: TRBJ2-1; d_call: -; v_call: TRBV25-1; cdr3_aa: CASSGRKTADNEQFF; cdr3_nt: TGTGCCAGCAGTGGACGGAAGACAGCCGACAATGAGCAGTTCTTC
clone_size: -; j_call: TRBJ2-1; d_call: -; v_call: TRBV7-9; cdr3_aa: CASSLSVSLTYNEQFF; cdr3_nt: TGTGCCAGCAGCTTATCGGTTTCGTTAACCTACAATGAGCAGTTCTTC
clone_size: -; j_call: TRBJ2-7; d_call: TRBD2; v_call: TRBV3-1/TRBV3-2; cdr3_aa: CASSQLAGGPHEQYF; cdr3_nt: TGTGCCAGCAGCCAACTAGCGGGAGGGCCCCACGAGCAGTACTTC
clone_size: -; j_call: TRBJ2-7; d_call: TRBD2; v_call: TRBV11-2; cdr3_aa: CASRARGLAGNLWRDEQYF; cdr3_nt: TGTGCCAGCAGAGCCCGCGGACTAGCGGGGAACCTATGGAGGGACGAGCAGTACTTC
clone_size: -; j_call: TRBJ2-1; d_call: TRBD2; v_call: TRBV3-1/TRBV3-2; cdr3_aa: CASSPSGRAPYNEQFF; cdr3_nt: TGTGCCAGCAGCCCTAGCGGGAGGGCCCCTTACAATGAGCAGTTCTTC
clone_size: few; j_call: TRBJ2-1; d_call: -; v_call: TRBV29-1; cdr3_aa: CSVSTRTRYNEQFF; cdr3_nt: TGCAGCGTTTCGACTAGGACGCGCTACAATGAGCAGTTCTTC
clone_size: -; j_call: TRBJ2-3; d_call: -; v_call: TRBV19; cdr3_aa: CASSIGPGSDTQYF; cdr3_nt: TGTGCCAGTAGTATAGGTCCGGGGTCAGATACGCAGTATTTT
clone_size: -; j_call: TRBJ1-1; d_call: -; v_call: TRBV28; cdr3_aa: CASSLLGTRSNTEAFF; cdr3_nt: TGTGCCAGCAGTTTACTTGGGACACGCTCGAACACTGAAGCTTTCTTT
clone_size: -; j_call: TRBJ2-7; d_call: -; v_call: TRBV6-5; cdr3_aa: CASRGALYVNEQYF; cdr3_nt: TGTGCCAGCAGGGGGGCCCTTTATGTAAACGAGCAGTACTTC
clone_size: -; j_call: TRBJ2-1; d_call: -; v_call: TRBV7-6; cdr3_aa: CASSLQVLRSNEQFF; cdr3_nt: TGTGCCAGCAGCCTACAGGTTCTACGTTCCAATGAGCAGTTCTTC
clone_size: -; j_call: TRBJ2-5; d_call: TRBD2; v_call: TRBV3-1/TRBV3-2; cdr3_aa: CASSPMTSGRAETQYF; cdr3_nt: TGTGCCAGCAGCCCCATGACTAGCGGGAGGGCAGAGACCCAGTACTTC
clone_size: -; j_call: TRBJ2-5; d_call: TRBD1; v_call: TRBV6-1; cdr3_aa: CASSGTAGGWVETQYF; cdr3_nt: TGTGCCAGCAGTGGTACGGCAGGGGGCTGGGTAGAGACCCAGTACTTC
clone_size: -; j_call: TRBJ2-7; d_call: -; v_call: TRBV6-5; cdr3_aa: CASSRQGGVYEQYF; cdr3_nt: TGTGCCAGCAGTCGACAGGGAGGCGTCTACGAGCAGTACTTC
clone_size: -; j_call: TRBJ1-6; d_call: -; v_call: TRBV5-6; cdr3_aa: CASSSPHNRYNSPLHF; cdr3_nt: TGTGCCAGCAGCTCCCCACACAACCGTTATAATTCACCCCTCCACTTT
clone_size: -; j_call: TRBJ2-3; d_call: -; v_call: TRBV10-3; cdr3_aa: CAISEPGADTQYF; cdr3_nt: TGTGCCATCAGTGAGCCAGGGGCAGATACGCAGTATTTT
clone_size: -; j_call: TRBJ1-5; d_call: TRBD1; v_call: TRBV27; cdr3_aa: CASRVGQGSQPQHF; cdr3_nt: TGTGCCAGCAGGGTAGGACAGGGGTCCCAGCCCCAGCATTTT
clone_size: -; j_call: TRBJ2-7; d_call: TRBD1; v_call: TRBV5-4; cdr3_aa: CASSATGAIYEQYF; cdr3_nt: TGTGCCAGCAGCGCGACAGGGGCGATCTACGAGCAGTACTTC
clone_size: -; j_call: TRBJ2-3; d_call: TRBD1; v_call: TRBV7-3; cdr3_aa: CASSFGTGTSPQYF; cdr3_nt: TGTGCCAGCAGCTTCGGGACAGGGACCTCACCGCAGTATTTT
clone_size: -; j_call: TRBJ1-1; d_call: -; v_call: TRBV21-1; cdr3_aa: CASSGGQGPFTEAFF; cdr3_nt: TGTGCCAGCAGCGGGGGACAGGGGCCGTTCACTGAAGCTTTCTTT
clone_size: -; j_call: TRBJ2-7; d_call: -; v_call: TRBV18; cdr3_aa: CASSPRTVSSYEQYF; cdr3_nt: TGTGCCAGCTCACCAAGGACAGTAAGCTCCTACGAGCAGTACTTC
clone_size: -; j_call: TRBJ1-1; d_call: TRBD1; v_call: TRBV28; cdr3_aa: CASSGGQLNTEAFF; cdr3_nt: TGTGCCAGCAGTGGGGGACAGTTGAACACTGAAGCTTTCTTT
clone_size: -; j_call: TRBJ1-2; d_call: -; v_call: TRBV2; cdr3_aa: CASNREGGYTF; cdr3_nt: TGTGCCAGCAACAGGGAGGGAGGCTACACCTTC
clone_size: once; j_call: TRBJ2-7; d_call: -; v_call: TRBV2; cdr3_aa: CASRDWHSYEQYF; cdr3_nt: TGTGCCAGCAGGGACTGGCACTCCTACGAGCAGTACTTC
clone_size: -; j_call: TRBJ1-1; d_call: -; v_call: TRBV4-3; cdr3_aa: CASSQEVGGMNTEAFF; cdr3_nt: TGCGCCAGCAGCCAAGAAGTCGGGGGAATGAACACTGAAGCTTTCTTT
clone_size: once; j_call: TRBJ2-7; d_call: TRBD2; v_call: TRBV29-1; cdr3_aa: CSAVSGSKYEQYF; cdr3_nt: TGCAGCGCTGTTAGCGGGAGCAAGTACGAGCAGTACTTC
clone_size: -; j_call: TRBJ2-3; d_call: -; v_call: TRBV5-1; cdr3_aa: CASSLGLGGIRTDTQYF; cdr3_nt: TGCGCCAGCAGCTTGGGCCTCGGCGGGATTCGCACAGATACGCAGTATTTT
clone_size: -; j_call: TRBJ2-3; d_call: TRBD2; v_call: TRBV18; cdr3_aa: CASSPGLAGTDTQYF; cdr3_nt: TGTGCCAGCTCACCGGGACTAGCGGGCACAGATACGCAGTATTTT
clone_size: -; j_call: TRBJ1-2; d_call: TRBD1; v_call: TRBV7-8; cdr3_aa: CASSRQGGLYGYTF; cdr3_nt: TGTGCCAGCAGCAGACAGGGGGGGCTCTATGGCTACACCTTC
clone_size: once; j_call: TRBJ2-7; d_call: -; v_call: TRBV3-1/TRBV3-2; cdr3_aa: CASSQVGRDYEQYF; cdr3_nt: TGTGCCAGCAGCCAAGTGGGCAGGGACTACGAGCAGTACTTC
clone_size: -; j_call: TRBJ1-6; d_call: -; v_call: TRBV4-1; cdr3_aa: CASSQETGRSPLHF; cdr3_nt: TGCGCCAGCAGCCAAGAAACAGGACGTTCACCCCTCCACTTT
clone_size: -; j_call: TRBJ2-2; d_call: -; v_call: TRBV28; cdr3_aa: CASTQASPNRELFF; cdr3_nt: TGTGCCAGCACCCAGGCTAGCCCTAACCGGGAGCTGTTTTTT
clone_size: -; j_call: TRBJ2-7; d_call: -; v_call: TRBV7-3; cdr3_aa: CASSLSGGSSYEQYF; cdr3_nt: TGTGCCAGCAGCTTAAGTGGCGGTAGCTCCTACGAGCAGTACTTC
clone_size: -; j_call: TRBJ2-2; d_call: -; v_call: TRBV6-5; cdr3_aa: CAILALFAGELFF; cdr3_nt: TGTGCCATATTAGCGTTATTCGCCGGGGAGCTGTTTTTT